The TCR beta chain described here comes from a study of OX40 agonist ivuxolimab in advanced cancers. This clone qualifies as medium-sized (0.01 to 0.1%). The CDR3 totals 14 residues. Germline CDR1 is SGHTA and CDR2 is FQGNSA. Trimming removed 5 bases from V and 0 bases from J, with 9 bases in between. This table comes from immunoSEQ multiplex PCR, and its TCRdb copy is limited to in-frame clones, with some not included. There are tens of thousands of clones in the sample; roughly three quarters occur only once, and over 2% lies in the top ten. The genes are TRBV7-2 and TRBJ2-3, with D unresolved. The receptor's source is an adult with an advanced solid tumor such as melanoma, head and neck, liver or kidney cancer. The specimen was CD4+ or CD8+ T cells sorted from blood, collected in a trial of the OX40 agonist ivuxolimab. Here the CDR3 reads CASSKIFSTDTQYF. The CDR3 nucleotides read TGTGCCAGCAGCAAGATTTTTAGCACAGATACGCAGTATTTT.